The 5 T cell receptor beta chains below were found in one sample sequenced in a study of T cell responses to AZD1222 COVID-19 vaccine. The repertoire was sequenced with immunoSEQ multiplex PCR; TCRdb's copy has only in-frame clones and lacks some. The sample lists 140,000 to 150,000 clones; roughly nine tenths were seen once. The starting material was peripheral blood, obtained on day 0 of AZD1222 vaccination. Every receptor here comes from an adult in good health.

CDR3 loop: CASNERVNSAKNIQYF. The CDR3, as DNA: TGTGCCAGCAACGAAAGGGTTAATTCAGCCAAAAACATTCAGTACTTC. The chain recombines TRBV2 with TRBJ2-4; D not certain. The ends were cut back, 7 bases at V and 0 bases at J, with 16 bases in the middle. The CDR3 totals 16 residues. Germline CDR1 reads SNHLY; CDR2 reads FYNNEI.

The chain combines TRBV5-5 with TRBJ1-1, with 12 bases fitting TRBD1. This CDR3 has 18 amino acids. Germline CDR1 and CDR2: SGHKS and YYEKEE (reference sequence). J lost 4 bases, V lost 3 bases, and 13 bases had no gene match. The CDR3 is CASSSRRGTGGAGTEAFF. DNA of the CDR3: TGTGCCAGCAGCTCGCGGAGGGGGACAGGGGGCGCCGGCACTGAAGCTTTCTTT.

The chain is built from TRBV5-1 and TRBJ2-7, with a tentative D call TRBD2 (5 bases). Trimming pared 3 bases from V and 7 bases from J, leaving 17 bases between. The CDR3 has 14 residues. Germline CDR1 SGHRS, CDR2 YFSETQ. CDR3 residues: CASSSGMSTGEQYF. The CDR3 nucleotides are TGCGCCAGCAGCTCCGGGATGAGTACGGGGGAGCAGTACTTC.

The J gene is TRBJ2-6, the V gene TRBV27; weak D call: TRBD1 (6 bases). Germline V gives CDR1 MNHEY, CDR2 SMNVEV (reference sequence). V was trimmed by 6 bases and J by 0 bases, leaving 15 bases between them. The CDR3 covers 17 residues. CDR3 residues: CASSPWGQNSGANVLTF. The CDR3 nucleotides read TGTGCCAGCAGCCCATGGGGACAAAACTCTGGGGCCAACGTCCTGACTTTC.

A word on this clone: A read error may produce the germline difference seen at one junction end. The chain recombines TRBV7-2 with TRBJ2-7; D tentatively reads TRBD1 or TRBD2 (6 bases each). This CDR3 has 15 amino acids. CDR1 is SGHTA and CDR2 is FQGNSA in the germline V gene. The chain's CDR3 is CASSLAYGGTYDMDF. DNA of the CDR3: TGTGCCAGCAGCTTGGCGTACGGGGGCACATATGATATGGACTTC.